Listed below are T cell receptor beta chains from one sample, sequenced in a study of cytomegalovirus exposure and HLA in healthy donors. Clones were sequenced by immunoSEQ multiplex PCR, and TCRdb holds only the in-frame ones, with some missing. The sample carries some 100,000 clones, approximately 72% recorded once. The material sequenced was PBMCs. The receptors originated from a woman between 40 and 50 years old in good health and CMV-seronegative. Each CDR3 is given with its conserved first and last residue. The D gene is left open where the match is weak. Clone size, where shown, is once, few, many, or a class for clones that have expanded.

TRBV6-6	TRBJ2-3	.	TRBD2	CVSSYSGRRDTQYF	TGTGTCAGCAGTTATAGCGGGAGGAGGGATACGCAGTATTTT
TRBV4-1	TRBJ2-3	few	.	CASSQAGGVSTDTQYF	TGCGCCAGCAGCCAAGCCGGAGGGGTTAGCACAGATACGCAGTATTTT
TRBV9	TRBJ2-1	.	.	CASSVSPSGQYSYNEQFF	TGTGCCAGCAGCGTATCCCCCAGCGGTCAATACTCCTACAATGAGCAGTTCTTC
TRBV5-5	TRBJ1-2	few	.	CASSPFADNYGYTF	TGTGCCAGCAGCCCCTTCGCGGATAACTATGGCTACACCTTC
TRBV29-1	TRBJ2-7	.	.	CSVVTRDINEQYF	TGCAGCGTTGTCACGAGGGACATCAACGAGCAGTACTTC
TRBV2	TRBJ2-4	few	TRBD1	CASRPGQRSDIQYF	TGTGCCAGCAGACCGGGACAGAGGTCCGACATTCAGTACTTC
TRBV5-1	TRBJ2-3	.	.	CASSLPLAGSADTQYF	TGCGCCAGCAGCCTCCCTCTGGCGGGGAGTGCAGATACGCAGTATTTT
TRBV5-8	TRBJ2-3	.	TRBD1	CASSLLGQGTDTQYF	TGTGCCAGCAGCTTGCTGGGACAGGGCACAGATACGCAGTATTTT
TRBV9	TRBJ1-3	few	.	CASMSYSGNTIYF	TGTGCCAGCATGAGCTACTCTGGAAACACCATATATTTT
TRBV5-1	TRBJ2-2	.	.	CASSLGQNTGELFF	TGCGCCAGCAGCTTGGGGCAGAACACCGGGGAGCTGTTTTTT
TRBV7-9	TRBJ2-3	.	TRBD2	CSSIWGGSDTQYF	TGTTCCAGCATATGGGGGGGTTCAGATACGCAGTATTTT
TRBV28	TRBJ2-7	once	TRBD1	CASSRDSTYEQYF	TGTGCCAGCAGTCGGGACAGCACCTACGAGCAGTACTTC
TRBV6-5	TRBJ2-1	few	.	CASRVGHEQFF	TGTGCCAGCAGGGTCGGTCATGAGCAGTTCTTC
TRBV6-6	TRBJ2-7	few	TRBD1	CASSYSDRGYEQYF	TGTGCCAGCAGTTACTCGGACAGGGGCTACGAGCAGTACTTC
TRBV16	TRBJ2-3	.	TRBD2	CASSQQGLAVTDTQYF	TGTGCCAGCAGCCAACAGGGACTAGCAGTCACAGATACGCAGTATTTT
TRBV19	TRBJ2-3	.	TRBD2	CASSDGSGGANRQYF	TGTGCCAGTAGTGACGGTAGCGGGGGGGCCAATAGGCAGTATTTT
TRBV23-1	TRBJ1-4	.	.	CASSQWAESNEKLFF	TGCGCCAGCAGTCAATGGGCAGAGAGTAATGAAAAACTGTTTTTT
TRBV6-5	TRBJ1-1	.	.	CASSYARDNTEAFF	TGTGCCAGCAGTTACGCCAGGGATAACACTGAAGCTTTCTTT
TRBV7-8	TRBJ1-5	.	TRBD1	CASSRGTGGNQPQHF	TGTGCCAGCAGCCGCGGGACAGGGGGCAATCAGCCCCAGCATTTT
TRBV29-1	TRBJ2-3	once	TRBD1	CSVQGGQYF	TGCAGTGTACAGGGGGGCCAGTATTTT
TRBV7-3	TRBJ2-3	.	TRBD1	CASSQRDREWADTQYF	TGTGCCAGCAGCCAGAGGGACAGGGAATGGGCAGATACGCAGTATTTT
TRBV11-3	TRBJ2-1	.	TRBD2	CASSFGGSSYNEQFF	TGTGCCAGCAGCTTCGGCGGGAGCTCCTACAATGAGCAGTTCTTC
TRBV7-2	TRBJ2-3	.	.	CASSLASAPGQYF	TGTGCCAGCAGCTTAGCATCGGCCCCGGGGCAGTATTTT